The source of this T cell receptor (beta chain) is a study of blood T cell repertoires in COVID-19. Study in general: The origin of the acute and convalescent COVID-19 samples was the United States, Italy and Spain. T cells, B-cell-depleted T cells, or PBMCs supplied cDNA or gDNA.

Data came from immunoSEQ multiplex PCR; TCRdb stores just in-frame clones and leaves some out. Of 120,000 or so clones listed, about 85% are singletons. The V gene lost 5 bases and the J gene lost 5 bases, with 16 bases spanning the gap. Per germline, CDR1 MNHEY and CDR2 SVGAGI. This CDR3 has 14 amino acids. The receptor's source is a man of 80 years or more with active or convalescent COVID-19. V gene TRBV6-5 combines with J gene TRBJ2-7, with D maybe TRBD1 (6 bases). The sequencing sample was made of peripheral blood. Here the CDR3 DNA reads TGTGCCAGCAGTCACGGTAACAGGGCCGACGAGCAGTACTTC. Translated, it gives CASSHGNRADEQYF.